This T cell receptor (beta chain) is drawn from a study of graft-versus-host responses after intestinal transplantation. For the study at large: In this cohort, recipients had multivisceral, liver-intestinal, or isolated intestinal transplants. For around 3 years after anti-thymocyte globulin induction, all recipients took tacrolimus and steroids. Study results and limitations: Graft-versus-host to host-versus-graft clonal ratios in allografts were high in patients with graft-donor T cell macrochimerism.

Some clones are missing from TCRdb's copy, which holds only in-frame ones; the method was immunoSEQ multiplex PCR. The sample has around 20,000 clones, approximately 80% seen once; the top ten hold 1.5% to 2%. The germline CDR1 and CDR2 sequences are SGDLS and YYNGEE. The CDR3 contains 14 residues. The V end lost 0 bases, the J end lost 6 bases, and 10 bases lay between the germline ends. A remark on this clone: What it binds is not known.

The receptor comes from a human patient who received an intestinal transplant, so some T cells may come from the graft donor. The chain has TRBV9 and TRBJ2-1; D unresolved. The sequences come from PBMCs, collected 14 days after transplant. The DNA of the CDR3 is TGTGCCAGCAGCGTAGATGGAGCTAGCAATGAGCAGTTCTTC. Protein: CASSVDGASNEQFF.